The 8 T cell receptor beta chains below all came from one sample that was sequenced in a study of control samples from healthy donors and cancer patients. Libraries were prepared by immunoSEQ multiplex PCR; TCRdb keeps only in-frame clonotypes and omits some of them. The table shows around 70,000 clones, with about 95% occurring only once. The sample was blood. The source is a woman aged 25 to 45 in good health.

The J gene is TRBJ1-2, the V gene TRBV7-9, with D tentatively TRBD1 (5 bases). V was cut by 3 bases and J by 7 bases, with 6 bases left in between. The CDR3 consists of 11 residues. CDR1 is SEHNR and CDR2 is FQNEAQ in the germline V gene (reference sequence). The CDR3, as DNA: TGTGCCAGCAGCTTGGGGGGTGGCTACACCTTC. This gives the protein CASSLGGGYTF.

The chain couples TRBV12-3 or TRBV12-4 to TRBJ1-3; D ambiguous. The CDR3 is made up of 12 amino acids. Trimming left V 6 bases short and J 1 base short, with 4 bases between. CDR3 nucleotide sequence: TGTGCCAGCAGAAGGTCTGGAAACACCATATATTTT. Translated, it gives CASRRSGNTIYF.

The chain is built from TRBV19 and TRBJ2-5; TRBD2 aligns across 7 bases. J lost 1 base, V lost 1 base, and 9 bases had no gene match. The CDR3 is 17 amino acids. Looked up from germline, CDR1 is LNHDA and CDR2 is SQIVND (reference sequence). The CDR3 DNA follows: TGTGCCAGTAGTATAGCCGGGGGGACTGGAACCCAAGAGACCCAGTACTTC. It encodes CASSIAGGTGTQETQYF.

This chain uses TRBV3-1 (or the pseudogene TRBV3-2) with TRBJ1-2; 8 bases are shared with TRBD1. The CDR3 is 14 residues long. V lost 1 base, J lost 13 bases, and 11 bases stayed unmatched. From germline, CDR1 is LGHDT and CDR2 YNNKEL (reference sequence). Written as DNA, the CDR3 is TGTGCCAGCAGCCAAGCAGCAGCCTCAGGGGGCGTCACCTTC. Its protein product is CASSQAAASGGVTF.

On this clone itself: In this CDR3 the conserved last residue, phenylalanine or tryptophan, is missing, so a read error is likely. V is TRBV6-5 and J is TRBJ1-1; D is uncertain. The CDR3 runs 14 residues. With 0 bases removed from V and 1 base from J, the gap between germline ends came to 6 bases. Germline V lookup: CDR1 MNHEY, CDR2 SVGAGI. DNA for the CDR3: TGTGCCAGCAGTTACTCGCCGCCGAACACTGAAGCTTTCCTT. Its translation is CASSYSPPNTEAFL.

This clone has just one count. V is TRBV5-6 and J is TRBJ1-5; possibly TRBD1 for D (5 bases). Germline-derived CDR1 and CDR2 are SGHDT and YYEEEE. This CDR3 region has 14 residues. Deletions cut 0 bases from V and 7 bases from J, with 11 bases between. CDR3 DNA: TGTGCCAGCAGCTTGGCCGGGGCAGACCAGCCCCAGCATTTT. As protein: CASSLAGADQPQHF.

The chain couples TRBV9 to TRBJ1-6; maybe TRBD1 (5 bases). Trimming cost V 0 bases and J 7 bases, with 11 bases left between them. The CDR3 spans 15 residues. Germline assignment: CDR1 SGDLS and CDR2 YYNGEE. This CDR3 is CASSVALGENSPLHF. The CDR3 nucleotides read TGTGCCAGCAGCGTAGCTTTAGGGGAAAATTCACCCCTCCACTTT.

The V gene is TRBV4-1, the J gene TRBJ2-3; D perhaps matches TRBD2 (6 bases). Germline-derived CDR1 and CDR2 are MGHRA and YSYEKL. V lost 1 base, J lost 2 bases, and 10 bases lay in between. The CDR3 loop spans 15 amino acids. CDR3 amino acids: CASSQVGLLTDTQYF. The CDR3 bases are TGCGCCAGCAGCCAAGTGGGACTCCTCACAGATACGCAGTATTTT.